This T cell receptor beta chain is drawn from a study of shared clonotypes between healthy human individuals. The CDR3 totals 13 residues. The germline gives CDR1 ENHRY, CDR2 SYGVKD. Trimming shortened V by 10 bases and J by 3 bases, and 13 bases separated the two germline ends. Genomic DNA of each subset was evenly split across several immunoSEQ plates. Only in-frame clones appear in the TCRdb table, and some are missing; sequencing was by immunoSEQ multiplex PCR. The sample holds approximately 2.4 million clones, approximately 94% seen once. The TCR sequence derives from a man aged 18 to 29 in good health. Sequencing was done on a sample of naive CD4+ T cells sorted from blood. Noted subset: CD45RA+ positively selected. The gene calls are TRBV10-3 and TRBJ1-5; the D is unclear. The CDR3 sequence: CATRDGLNQPQHF. As DNA, the CDR3 is TGTGCCACCAGAGACGGACTCAATCAGCCCCAGCATTTT.